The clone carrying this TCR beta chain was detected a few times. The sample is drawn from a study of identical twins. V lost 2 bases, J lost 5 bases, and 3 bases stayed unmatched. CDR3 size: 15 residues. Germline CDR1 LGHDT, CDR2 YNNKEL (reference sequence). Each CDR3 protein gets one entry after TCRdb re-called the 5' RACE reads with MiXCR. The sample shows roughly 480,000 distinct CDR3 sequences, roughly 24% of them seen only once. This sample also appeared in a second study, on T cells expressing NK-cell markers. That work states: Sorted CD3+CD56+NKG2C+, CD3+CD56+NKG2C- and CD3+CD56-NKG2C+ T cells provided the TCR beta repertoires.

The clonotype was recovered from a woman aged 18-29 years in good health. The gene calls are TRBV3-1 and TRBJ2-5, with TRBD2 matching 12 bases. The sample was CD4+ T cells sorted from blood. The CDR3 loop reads CASSQLAGGHETQYF. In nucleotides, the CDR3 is TGTGCCAGCAGCCAACTAGCGGGGGGGCATGAGACCCAGTACTTC.